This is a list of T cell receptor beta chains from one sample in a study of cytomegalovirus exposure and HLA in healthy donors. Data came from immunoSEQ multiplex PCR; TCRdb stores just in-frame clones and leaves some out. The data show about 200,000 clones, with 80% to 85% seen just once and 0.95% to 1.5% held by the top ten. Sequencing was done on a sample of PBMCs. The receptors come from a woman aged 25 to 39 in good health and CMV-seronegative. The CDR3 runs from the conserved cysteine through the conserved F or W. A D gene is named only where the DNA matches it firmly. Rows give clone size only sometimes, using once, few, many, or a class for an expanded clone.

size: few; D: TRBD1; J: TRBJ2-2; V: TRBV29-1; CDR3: CSVQSGQILTGELFF; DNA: TGCAGCGTTCAATCGGGACAGATTTTGACCGGGGAGCTGTTTTTT
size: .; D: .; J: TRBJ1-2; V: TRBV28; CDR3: CASSLGILLGGQAF; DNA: TGTGCCAGCAGTTTAGGCATCCTCCTGGGCGGGCAGGCCTTC
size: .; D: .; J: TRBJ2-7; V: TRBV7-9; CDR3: CASSLKGWSRGDTYEQYF; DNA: TGTGCCAGCAGCTTAAAGGGGTGGTCGCGGGGAGATACCTACGAGCAGTACTTC
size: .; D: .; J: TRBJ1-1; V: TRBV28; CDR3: CASSLVTENTEAFF; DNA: TGTGCCAGCAGTTTGGTGACAGAGAACACTGAAGCTTTCTTT
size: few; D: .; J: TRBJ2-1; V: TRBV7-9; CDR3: CASSLVGVSGEQFF; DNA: TGTGCCAGCAGCTTAGTCGGGGTCTCGGGTGAGCAGTTCTTC
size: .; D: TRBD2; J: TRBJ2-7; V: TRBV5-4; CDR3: CASTFGLAGGGGEQYF; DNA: TGTGCCAGCACTTTTGGACTAGCGGGAGGTGGGGGCGAGCAGTACTTC
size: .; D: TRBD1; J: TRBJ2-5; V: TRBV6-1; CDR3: CASSGTGQETQYF; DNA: TGTGCCAGCAGCGGGACAGGGCAAGAGACCCAGTACTTC
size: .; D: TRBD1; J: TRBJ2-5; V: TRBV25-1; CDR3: CASSEFRGGQGETQYF; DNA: TGTGCCAGCAGTGAATTTCGCGGGGGACAGGGTGAGACCCAGTACTTC
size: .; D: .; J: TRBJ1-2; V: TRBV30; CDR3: CAWSVQGQGSGRTF; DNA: TGTGCCTGGAGTGTACAAGGGCAGGGGTCGGGGCGGACCTTC
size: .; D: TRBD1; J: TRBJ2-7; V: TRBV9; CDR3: CASSLRGQGSYEQYF; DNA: TGTGCCAGCAGCCTACGGGGACAGGGCTCCTACGAGCAGTACTTC
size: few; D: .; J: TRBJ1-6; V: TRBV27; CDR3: CASSLLDNSPLHF; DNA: TGTGCCAGCAGCCTCCTTGATAATTCACCCCTCCACTTT
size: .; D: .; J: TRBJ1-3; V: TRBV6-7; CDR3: CASTPRGEGGRNTIYF; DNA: TGTGCCAGCACCCCCCGGGGCGAGGGAGGTAGGAACACCATATATTTT
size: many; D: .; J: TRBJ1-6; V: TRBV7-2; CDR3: CASSRTLSGRGSPLHF; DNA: TGTGCCAGCAGCCGGACTCTGTCGGGCCGCGGTTCACCCCTCCACTTT
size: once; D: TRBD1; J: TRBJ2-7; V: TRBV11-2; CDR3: CASSLAPGQRYEQYF; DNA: TGTGCCAGCAGCTTAGCCCCGGGACAGCGTTACGAGCAGTACTTC
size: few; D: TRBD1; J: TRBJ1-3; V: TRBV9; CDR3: CASSTRQGSAGNTIYF; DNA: TGTGCCAGCAGCACCCGACAGGGATCGGCTGGAAACACCATATATTTT
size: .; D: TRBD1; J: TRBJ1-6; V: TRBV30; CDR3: CAWSRPLQGAPTPNSPLHF; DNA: TGTGCCTGGAGTCGACCCCTTCAGGGGGCGCCTACCCCAAATTCACCCCTCCACTTT
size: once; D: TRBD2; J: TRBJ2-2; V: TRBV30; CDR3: CAWRGVERGAIPGELFF; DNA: TGTGCCTGGAGGGGAGTAGAGCGGGGGGCTATCCCCGGGGAGCTGTTTTTT
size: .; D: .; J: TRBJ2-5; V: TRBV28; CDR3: CASSLTTGYQETQYF; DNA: TGTGCCAGCAGTTTAACTACGGGATACCAAGAGACCCAGTACTTC
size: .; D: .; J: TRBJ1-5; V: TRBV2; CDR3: CASSSQPTIYSNQPQHF; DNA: TGTGCCAGCAGCAGCCAACCGACAATCTATAGCAATCAGCCCCAGCATTTT
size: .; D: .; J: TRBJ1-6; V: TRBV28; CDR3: CASSQAGQTYSPLHF; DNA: TGTGCCAGCAGTCAGGCTGGACAGACTTATTCACCCCTCCACTTT
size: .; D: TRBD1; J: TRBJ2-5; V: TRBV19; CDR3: CASRTGGRETQYF; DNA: TGTGCCAGTAGGACAGGGGGCCGAGAGACCCAGTACTTC
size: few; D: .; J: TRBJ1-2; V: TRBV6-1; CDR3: CASSDSQTANYGYTF; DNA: TGTGCCAGCAGTGATTCCCAGACTGCGAACTATGGCTACACCTTC
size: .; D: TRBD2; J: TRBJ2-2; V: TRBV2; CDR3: CASRGTSGETGELFF; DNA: TGTGCCAGCAGGGGGACTAGCGGTGAAACCGGGGAGCTGTTTTTT
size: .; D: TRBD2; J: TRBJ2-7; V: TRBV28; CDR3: CASSLGLAGVYEQYF; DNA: TGTGCCAGCAGTTTGGGACTAGCGGGAGTCTACGAGCAGTACTTC
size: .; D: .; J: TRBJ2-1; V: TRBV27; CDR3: CASRTAPSSNEQFF; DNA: TGTGCCAGCAGAACCGCTCCTAGCAGCAATGAGCAGTTCTTC
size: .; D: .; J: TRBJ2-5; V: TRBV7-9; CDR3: CASSPPPGTQETQYF; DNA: TGTGCCAGCAGCCCACCACCGGGTACCCAAGAGACCCAGTACTTC
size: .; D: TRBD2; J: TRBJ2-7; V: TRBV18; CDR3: CASSLSGESYEQYF; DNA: TGTGCCAGCTCACTGAGCGGGGAATCCTACGAGCAGTACTTC
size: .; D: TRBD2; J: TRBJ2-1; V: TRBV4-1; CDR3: CASSRPLGTSGRGSPNEQFF; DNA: TGCGCCAGCAGCCGCCCCCTTGGGACTAGCGGGAGGGGTTCCCCCAATGAGCAGTTCTTC
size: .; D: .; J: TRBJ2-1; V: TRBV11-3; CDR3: CASSLDARVGGSYNEQFF; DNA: TGTGCCAGCAGCTTAGATGCCAGGGTGGGGGGCTCCTACAATGAGCAGTTCTTC
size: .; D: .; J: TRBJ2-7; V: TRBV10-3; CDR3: CAISDISGARTYEQYF; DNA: TGTGCCATCAGTGATATTTCAGGGGCTAGAACCTACGAGCAGTACTTC
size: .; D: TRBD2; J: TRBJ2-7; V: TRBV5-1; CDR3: CASSLELAASYEQYF; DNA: TGCGCCAGCAGCTTGGAACTAGCGGCTTCCTACGAGCAGTACTTC
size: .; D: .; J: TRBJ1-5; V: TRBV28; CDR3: CASSLSGGDQPQHF; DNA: TGTGCCAGCAGTTTATCTGGGGGGGATCAGCCCCAGCATTTT
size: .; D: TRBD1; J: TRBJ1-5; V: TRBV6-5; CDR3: CASSYTTGGDQPQHF; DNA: TGTGCCAGCAGCTACACGACAGGGGGTGATCAGCCCCAGCATTTT
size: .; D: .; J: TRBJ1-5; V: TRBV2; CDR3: CASSEQISNQPQHF; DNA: TGTGCCAGCAGTGAACAAATTAGCAATCAGCCCCAGCATTTT
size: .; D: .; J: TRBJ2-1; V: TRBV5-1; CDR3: CASSLTGRSYNEQFF; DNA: TGCGCCAGCAGTTTAACAGGGCGATCCTACAATGAGCAGTTCTTC
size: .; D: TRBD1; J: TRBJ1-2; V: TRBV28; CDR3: CASSAGQGDYGYTF; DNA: TGTGCCAGCAGTGCAGGACAGGGGGACTATGGCTACACCTTC
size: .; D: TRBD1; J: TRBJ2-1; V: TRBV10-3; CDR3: CASERGDRVNEQFF; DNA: TGTGCCAGCGAAAGGGGGGACAGGGTCAATGAGCAGTTCTTC
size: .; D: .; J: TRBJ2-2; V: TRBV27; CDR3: CASSLLSGLSGELFF; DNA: TGTGCCAGCAGTTTATTATCAGGGTTGTCCGGGGAGCTGTTTTTT
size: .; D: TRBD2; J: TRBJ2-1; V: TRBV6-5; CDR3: CASSYTGLAEKGQFF; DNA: TGTGCCAGCAGTTACACCGGACTAGCGGAGAAGGGGCAGTTCTTC
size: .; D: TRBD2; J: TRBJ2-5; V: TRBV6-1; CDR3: CASSEVAGGQETQYF; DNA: TGTGCCAGCAGTGAAGTAGCGGGGGGCCAAGAGACCCAGTACTTC
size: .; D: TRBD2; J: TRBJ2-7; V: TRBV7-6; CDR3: CASSPSGGYEQYF; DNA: TGTGCCAGCAGCCCTAGCGGGGGGTACGAGCAGTACTTC
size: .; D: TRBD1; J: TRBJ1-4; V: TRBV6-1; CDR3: CASSADRDRQKLFF; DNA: TGTGCCAGCAGTGCGGACAGGGATCGGCAAAAACTGTTTTTT
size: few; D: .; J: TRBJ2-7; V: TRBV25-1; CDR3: CASSGTPTYEQYF; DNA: TGTGCCAGCAGTGGGACACCCACCTACGAGCAGTACTTC
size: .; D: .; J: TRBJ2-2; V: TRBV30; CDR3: CAWSPGAAGELFF; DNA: TGTGCCTGGAGTCCCGGTGCGGCCGGGGAGCTGTTTTTT
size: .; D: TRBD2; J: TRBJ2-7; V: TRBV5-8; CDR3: CATGTSGSYEQYF; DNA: TGTGCCACTGGGACTAGCGGCTCCTACGAGCAGTACTTC
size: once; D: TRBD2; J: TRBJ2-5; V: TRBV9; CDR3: CASSPTSGGRETQYF; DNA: TGTGCCAGCAGTCCTACTAGCGGGGGGCGAGAGACCCAGTACTTC
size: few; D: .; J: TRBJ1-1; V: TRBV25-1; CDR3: CASMTVNTEAFF; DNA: TGTGCCAGCATGACAGTGAACACTGAAGCTTTCTTT
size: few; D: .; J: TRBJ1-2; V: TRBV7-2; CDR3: CASSYQGGRLSGYTF; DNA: TGTGCCAGCAGCTACCAGGGAGGGCGGTTAAGTGGCTACACCTTC
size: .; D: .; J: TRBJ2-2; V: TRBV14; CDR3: CASSPGRNTGELFF; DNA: TGTGCCAGCAGCCCTGGGAGGAACACCGGGGAGCTGTTTTTT
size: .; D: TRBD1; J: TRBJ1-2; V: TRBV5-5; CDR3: CASSLDWTGGPWGYTF; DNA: TGTGCCAGCAGCTTGGATTGGACAGGGGGCCCTTGGGGCTACACCTTC
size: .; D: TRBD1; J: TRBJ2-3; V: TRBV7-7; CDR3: CASSPTGGTDTQYF; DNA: TGTGCCAGCAGTCCGACAGGGGGAACAGATACGCAGTATTTT
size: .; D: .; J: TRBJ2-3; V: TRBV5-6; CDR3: CASSLGPPSPRTDTQYF; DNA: TGTGCCAGCAGCTTGGGTCCCCCTAGCCCACGCACAGATACGCAGTATTTT
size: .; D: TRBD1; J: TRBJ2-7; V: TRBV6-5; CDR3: CASSDRGSHEQYF; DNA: TGTGCCAGCAGTGACAGGGGGTCCCACGAGCAGTACTTC
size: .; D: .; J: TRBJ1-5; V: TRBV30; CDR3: CAWSFRTRRNQPQHF; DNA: TGTGCCTGGAGTTTCCGGACACGCCGCAATCAGCCCCAGCATTTT